This TCR beta chain was captured by sequencing in a study of cytomegalovirus exposure and HLA in healthy donors. Study overall: The study placed approximately 78% of its 398 genotyped donors in the Caucasian-associated ancestry cluster. General observations from the study: Earlier results showed most TCR beta V segments being productive about 87% or about 30% of the time.

Regarding this clone: Its cognate antigen is unknown.

The PCR contained 60 Vbeta and 13 Jbeta primers. Data came from immunoSEQ multiplex PCR; TCRdb stores just in-frame clones and leaves some out. The data contain 100,000 to 150,000 clones, roughly 82% of them singletons. Trimming cost V 3 bases and J 1 base; bases outside gene matches: 3. Per germline, CDR1 LGHNA and CDR2 YNFKEQ. The length of the CDR3 is 16 residues. The clonotype originates from a woman in her thirties or forties in good health and CMV-seropositive. The chain carries TRBV4-2 and TRBJ2-1; 10 positions agree with TRBD2. Sample: PBMCs. The CDR3 protein is CASSQSSGRSYNEQFF. CDR3 in DNA: TGTGCCAGCAGCCAGAGTAGCGGGAGGTCCTACAATGAGCAGTTCTTC.